These 21 T cell receptor beta chains share one sample of origin, sequenced in a study of T cells expressing NK-cell markers. TCRdb reworked the 5' RACE reads into one entry per CDR3 protein, no DNA. The sample data list about 410,000 distinct CDR3 sequences. Input material: blood T cells: a sorted CD56 or NKG2C T cell subset, CD4+ or CD8+ T cells, or bulk PBMC T cells (not recorded which). The receptors come from a woman aged 45 to 65 in good health.

V is TRBV11-2 and J is TRBJ2-1. Germline CDR1 is SGHAT and CDR2 is FQNNGV. CDR3 length equals 16 residues. CDR3 in amino acids: CASSFSTRVGNNEQFF.

The CDR3 loop is CASSLVSLDGQGLTEAFF. The V call is TRBV7-9, the J call TRBJ1-1; TCRdb returns TRBD1, unconfirmable since there is no DNA. The germline V gene has CDR1 SEHNR and CDR2 FQNEAQ (reference sequence). This CDR3 region has 18 residues.

The J gene is TRBJ2-4, the V gene TRBV29-1; TCRdb picks TRBD1, but there is no DNA to check that call. This CDR3 is built from 14 residues. Per germline, CDR1 SQVTM and CDR2 ANQGSEA. CDR3: CSVVEVNRVDIQYF.

J is TRBJ1-1 and V is TRBV18. This CDR3 is built from 15 residues. CDR1 is KGHSH and CDR2 is LQKENI in the germline V gene. CDR3 protein: CASSPPGGAGTEAFF.

This chain links TRBV12-3 or TRBV12-4 with TRBJ1-6; TCRdb designates TRBD1, a call that cannot be tested without DNA. The CDR3 contains 15 residues. The CDR3 is CASSGPQGTNSPLHF.

The CDR3 sequence: CASSPELTGFYGYTF. The rearrangement joins TRBV18 to TRBJ1-2; no DNA is available, so the TRBD1 call from TCRdb remains unchecked. This CDR3 spans 15 amino acids. Germline assignment: CDR1 KGHSH and CDR2 LQKENI. The variable domain in full, with the rest retrieved from reference TRBV18 and TRBJ1-2, is NAGVMQNPRHLVRRRGQEARLRCSPMKGHSHVYWYRQLPEEGLKFMVYLQKENIIDESGMPKERFSAEFPKEGPSILRIQQVVRGDSAAYFCASSPELTGFYGYTFGSGTRLTVV.

The V call is TRBV20-1, the J call TRBJ2-5; the D call from TCRdb, TRBD1, cannot be confirmed without DNA. This CDR3 contains 17 residues. Looked up from germline, CDR1 is DFQATT and CDR2 is SNEGSKA (reference sequence). The CDR3 reads CSARDPFGQFRLETQYF.

The chain uses TRBV5-1 and TRBJ2-3; TCRdb lists TRBD2, though no DNA is available to test this call. The CDR3 is 16 residues long. CDR1 and CDR2 from the germline V gene are SGHRS and YFSETQ. The CDR3 region is CASSLVGSGRADTQYF.

V gene TRBV28 combines with J gene TRBJ2-1; TCRdb names TRBD1, which stays unverified in the absence of DNA. This CDR3 has 15 amino acids. Germline V gene data show CDR1 as MDHEN and CDR2 as SYDVKM. The chain's CDR3 is CASSLGQGHYNEQFF.

This chain joins TRBV28 and TRBJ2-7. Germline V lookup: CDR1 MDHEN, CDR2 SYDVKM. There are 14 residues in the CDR3. Here the CDR3 reads CASSDLGGYYEQYF.

This chain uses TRBV7-9 with TRBJ2-5; absent DNA, TCRdb's TRBD2 call cannot be checked. CDR1 is SEHNR, CDR2 FQNEAQ, per germline (reference sequence). This CDR3 comprises 13 residues. CDR3 residues: CASTIGLAETQYF.

The gene calls are TRBV10-2 and TRBJ1-3; TCRdb indicates TRBD1, and absent DNA this call remains unverified. The CDR3 is 16 residues long. Germline lookup yields CDR1 WSHSY and CDR2 SAAADI. The CDR3 loop is CASSERQGNSGNTIYF.

The chain is built from TRBV25-1 and TRBJ2-2; with no DNA, the TCRdb D assignment of TRBD1 cannot be verified. Germline V lookup: CDR1 MGHDK, CDR2 SYGVNS. The CDR3 is 16 residues long. The CDR3 sequence is CASGYPGTANTGELFF.

The V gene is TRBV24-1, the J gene TRBJ2-1; the D call from TCRdb, TRBD2, cannot be confirmed without DNA. The CDR3 is 16 amino acids. Germline lookup yields CDR1 KGHDR and CDR2 SFDVKD. The CDR3 loop reads CATGLAGASSYNEQFF.

The V gene is TRBV29-1, the J gene TRBJ1-1; lacking DNA, the TRBD1 call made by TCRdb goes unchecked. CDR3 size: 13 residues. Germline assignment: CDR1 SQVTM and CDR2 ANQGSEA. CDR3 sequence: CSVKTGANTEAFF.

The V call is TRBV21-1, the J call TRBJ2-6; the TRBD2 assignment by TCRdb is unverifiable without DNA. TRBV21-1 represents a pseudogene. The CDR3 covers 18 residues. The CDR3: CASSPKREGPSGANVLTF.

This chain links TRBV9 with TRBJ1-3. Germline V CDR1 and CDR2: SGDLS, YYNGEE. CDR3 length: 15 residues. CDR3 in amino acids: CASSDRGTSGNTIYF.

The V and J genes are TRBV14 and TRBJ1-4; TCRdb's D call, TRBD1, is unchecked because there is no DNA. CDR1 is SGHDN, CDR2 FVKESK, per germline. This CDR3 is 17 amino acids long. The CDR3 reads CASSQGDRGRTNEKLFF.

V is TRBV30 and J is TRBJ1-2; no DNA is available, so the TRBD1 call from TCRdb remains unchecked. Looked up from germline, CDR1 is GTSNPN and CDR2 is SVGIG (reference sequence). This CDR3 has 12 residues. The CDR3 loop reads CAWSTGGVGYTF.

This chain uses TRBV5-1 with TRBJ2-3; TCRdb lists TRBD2, though no DNA is available to test this call. This CDR3 is 16 amino acids long. The germline V gene encodes CDR1 SGHRS and CDR2 YFSETQ. CDR3: CASSLSSGGIADTQYF.

The chain links TRBV6-6 to TRBJ2-5; TCRdb calls TRBD2, which cannot be checked without DNA. The length of the CDR3 is 17 residues. The germline V gene has CDR1 MNHNY and CDR2 SVGAGI (reference sequence). The CDR3 sequence is CASSYLPGTVGQETQYF.